This T cell receptor (beta chain) was captured by sequencing in a study of T cell changes during pregnancy in multiple sclerosis. TCRdb's table, derived via immunoSEQ multiplex PCR, lists solely in-frame clones and lacks some. This sample has roughly 80,000 clones, with 90% to 95% found just once. V was clipped by 1 base and J by 4 bases, with 9 bases between them. The germline V gene encodes CDR1 SGHTS and CDR2 YDEGEE. This CDR3 spans 14 amino acids. The V gene is TRBV5-8, the J gene TRBJ1-3, with a possible D match to TRBD1 (6 bases). This clonotype originated in a female donor with multiple sclerosis, enrolled in a pregnancy study. Sequences were derived from peripheral blood, sampled before pregnancy. CDR3 amino acids: CASSLTGPGNTIYF. The DNA of the CDR3 is TGTGCCAGCAGCTTGACAGGGCCAGGAAACACCATATATTTT.